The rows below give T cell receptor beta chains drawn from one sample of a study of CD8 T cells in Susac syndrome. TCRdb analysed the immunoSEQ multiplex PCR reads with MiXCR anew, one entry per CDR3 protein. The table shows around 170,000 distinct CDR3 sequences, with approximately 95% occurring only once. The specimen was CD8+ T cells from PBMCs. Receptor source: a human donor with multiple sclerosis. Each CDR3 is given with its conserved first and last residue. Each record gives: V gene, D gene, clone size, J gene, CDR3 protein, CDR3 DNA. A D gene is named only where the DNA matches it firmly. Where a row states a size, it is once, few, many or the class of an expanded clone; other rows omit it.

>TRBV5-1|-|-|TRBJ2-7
CASSSRTRVTYEQYF
TGCGCCAGCAGCTCACGGACGAGGGTAACCTACGAGCAGTACTTC
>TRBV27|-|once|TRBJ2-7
CASSPHGNVAYEQYF
TGTGCCAGCAGTCCCCATGGGAACGTAGCCTACGAGCAGTACTTC
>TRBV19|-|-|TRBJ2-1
CASSPNGDEQFF
TGTGCCAGTAGTCCTAACGGCGATGAGCAGTTCTTC
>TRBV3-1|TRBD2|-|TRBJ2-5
CASSRIGLAGGGSETQYF
TGTGCCAGCAGCCGGATCGGGCTAGCGGGAGGTGGGTCGGAGACCCAGTACTTC
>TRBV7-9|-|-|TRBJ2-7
CASSLGTGSYYEQYF
TGTGCCAGCAGCTTAGGGACGGGGAGCTACTACGAGCAGTACTTC
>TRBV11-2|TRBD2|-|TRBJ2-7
CASSLLTSGAEQYF
TGTGCCAGCAGCTTACTCACTAGCGGGGCCGAGCAGTACTTC
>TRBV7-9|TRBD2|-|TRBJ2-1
CASSSGVRAGEHNEQFF
TGTGCCAGCAGCTCCGGGGTAAGGGCGGGAGAGCACAATGAGCAGTTCTTC
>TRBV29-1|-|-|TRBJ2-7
CSVEGGNPYEQYF
TGCAGCGTTGAAGGCGGGAACCCCTACGAGCAGTACTTC
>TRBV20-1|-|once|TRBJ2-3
CSASPPHTQYF
TGCAGTGCTAGCCCACCCCATACGCAGTATTTT
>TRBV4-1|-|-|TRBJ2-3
CASSQRQDTDTQYF
TGCGCCAGCAGCCAAAGGCAGGACACAGATACGCAGTATTTT
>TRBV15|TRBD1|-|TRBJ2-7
CATSTRTGVYEQYF
TGTGCCACCAGCACTCGGACAGGGGTGTACGAGCAGTACTTC
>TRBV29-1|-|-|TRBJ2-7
CSVSDGYEQYF
TGCAGCGTTAGCGACGGCTACGAGCAGTACTTC
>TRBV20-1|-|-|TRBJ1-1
CSVSLMGFF
TGCAGTGTCAGCCTCATGGGTTTCTTT
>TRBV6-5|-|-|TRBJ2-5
CASSLWMRETQYF
TGTGCCAGCAGCCTTTGGATGAGAGAGACCCAGTACTTC
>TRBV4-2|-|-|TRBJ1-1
CASSPTGAEAFF
TGTGCCAGCAGCCCAACTGGGGCTGAAGCTTTCTTT
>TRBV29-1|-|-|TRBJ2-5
CSVDLGIYQETQYF
TGCAGCGTTGATTTGGGCATATACCAAGAGACCCAGTACTTC
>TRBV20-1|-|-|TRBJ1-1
CSALQVSNTEAFF
TGCAGTGCTTTACAGGTTTCGAACACTGAAGCTTTCTTT
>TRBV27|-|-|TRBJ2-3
CASSWRGVDTQYF
TGTGCCAGCAGTTGGAGAGGGGTAGATACGCAGTATTTT
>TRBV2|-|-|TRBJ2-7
CASSDIGPDEQYF
TGTGCCAGCAGTGATATTGGGCCGGACGAGCAGTACTTC
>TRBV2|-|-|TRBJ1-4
CASSPGALEEKLFF
TGTGCCAGCAGTCCAGGGGCTTTGGAGGAAAAACTGTTTTTT
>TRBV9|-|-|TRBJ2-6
CASSVGGGPGANVLTF
TGTGCCAGCAGCGTAGGGGGAGGTCCTGGGGCCAACGTCCTGACTTTC
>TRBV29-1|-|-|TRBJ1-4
CSVLRSGRLFF
TGCAGCGTCCTTCGATCTGGTAGACTGTTTTTT
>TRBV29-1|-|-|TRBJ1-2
CSVGLANGYTF
TGCAGCGTTGGGCTAGCGAATGGCTACACCTTC
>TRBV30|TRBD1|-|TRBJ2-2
CALDISGGQGGPGWSGELFF
TGTGCCCTGGATATTTCGGGTGGACAGGGCGGTCCCGGTTGGTCCGGGGAGCTGTTTTTT
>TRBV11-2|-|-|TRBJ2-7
CASKGVEQYF
TGTGCCAGCAAGGGGGTCGAGCAGTACTTC
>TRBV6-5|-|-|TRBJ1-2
CASSYSGTLYGYTF
TGTGCCAGCAGTTACTCGGGGACTCTTTATGGCTACACCTTC
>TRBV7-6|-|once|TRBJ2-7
CASSSDFNEQYF
TGTGCCAGCAGCTCTGACTTCAACGAGCAGTACTTC
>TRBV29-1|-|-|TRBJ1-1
CSVDLGGAFF
TGCAGCGTTGACTTAGGGGGTGCTTTCTTT
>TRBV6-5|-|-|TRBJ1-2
CASSGTTVQYGYTF
TGTGCCAGCAGTGGGACTACGGTACAGTATGGCTACACCTTC
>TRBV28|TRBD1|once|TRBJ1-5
CASRGTGGRQPQHF
TGTGCCAGCAGAGGGACAGGGGGGCGCCAGCCCCAGCATTTT
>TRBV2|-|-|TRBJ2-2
CASSDRTVNTGELFF
TGTGCCAGCAGTGATAGGACCGTGAACACCGGGGAGCTGTTTTTT
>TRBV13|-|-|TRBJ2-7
CASSDGLSHHEQYF
TGTGCCAGCAGCGACGGACTATCGCACCACGAGCAGTACTTC
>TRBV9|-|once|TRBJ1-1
CASSPTTGSLTEAFF
TGTGCCAGCAGCCCGACGACAGGTTCTTTGACTGAAGCTTTCTTT
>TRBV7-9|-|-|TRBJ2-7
CASSPIKNPYEQYF
TGTGCCAGCAGCCCCATCAAGAACCCCTACGAGCAGTACTTC
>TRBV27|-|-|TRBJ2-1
CASSSGRWVMGFF
TGTGCCAGCAGTTCCGGACGGTGGGTTATGGGGTTCTTC
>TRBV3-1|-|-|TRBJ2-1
CASSHAGPINEQFF
TGTGCCAGCAGCCATGCTGGGCCTATAAATGAGCAGTTCTTC
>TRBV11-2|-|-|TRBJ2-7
CASSYHPRLDHEQYF
TGTGCCAGCAGCTACCACCCGAGACTGGACCACGAGCAGTACTTC
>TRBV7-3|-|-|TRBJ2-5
CASSLEFRPFRETQYF
TGTGCCAGCAGCTTGGAGTTCAGACCATTTAGGGAGACCCAGTACTTC
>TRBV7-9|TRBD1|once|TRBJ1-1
CASTQGRYTEAFF
TGTGCCAGCACACAGGGGCGATACACTGAAGCTTTCTTT
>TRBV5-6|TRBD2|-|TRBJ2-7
CASTISGIAYEQYF
TGTGCCAGCACCATTAGCGGGATAGCCTACGAGCAGTACTTC
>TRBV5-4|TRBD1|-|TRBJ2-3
CASSAGQGAADTQYF
TGTGCCAGCAGCGCCGGACAGGGGGCCGCAGATACGCAGTATTTT
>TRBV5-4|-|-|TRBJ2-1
CASSLIPNEQFF
TGTGCCAGCAGCTTGATCCCCAATGAGCAGTTCTTC